This T cell receptor beta chain is from a study of identical twins. Points from the study as a whole: Within beta out-of-frame sequences, the excess sharing observed between twins was weaker.

TCRdb re-called the 5' RACE reads with MiXCR, one entry per CDR3 protein. The sample has 1.5 million to 2 million distinct CDR3 sequences, around a third seen once. The CDR3 has 17 residues. Germline trimming cut 0 bases from V and 0 bases from J; bases unmatched to any gene: 6. Germline CDR1 and CDR2: SGHVS and FQNEAQ. Concerning this clonotype: The antigen is unknown.

Specimen: cord blood. This TCR was recovered from a newborn girl in good health. V is TRBV7-8 and J is TRBJ1-1; 8 bases fit TRBD1. The CDR3 spells CASSLAQGAWMNTEAFF. CDR3 DNA sequence: TGTGCCAGCAGCTTAGCGCAGGGGGCTTGGATGAACACTGAAGCTTTCTTT.